This T cell receptor beta chain came from a study of cytomegalovirus exposure and HLA in healthy donors (dated by TCRdb to about 2017). Background for the entire study: An earlier analysis of 550 to 700 of the donors reported 250 to 300 Gb of sequence data and around 110 million unique TCR beta sequences from roughly 200 million T cells. An early release that covered 640 HLA-typed donors contained approximately 290 gigabases of sequencing data and tens of millions of unique TCR sequences. Among the approximately 430 genotyped donors, about 85% belonged to the genetic ancestry cluster associated with self-reported Caucasian donors. The study aimed to test whether signatures of past pathogen exposure could be identified by cataloging public T cell receptors. The study used immunosequencing to profile the T cell repertoires of 600 to 850 subjects and linked those repertoires to cytomegalovirus serostatus. Along with the approximately 600-subject first cohort, a separate validation cohort of over a hundred different subjects was used. To predict cytomegalovirus infection status, the study combined high-throughput TCR immunosequencing, statistical association of individual TCRs with disease status, and machine learning. To study patterns of TCR occurrence, a later analysis re-analyzed previously published TCR beta repertoires from around 660 donors and added high-resolution HLA genotyping. In the later analysis, no new phenotypic data were used to find candidate immune exposures; instead, reliance was placed on TCR beta sequences and their occurrence across donors. An earlier analysis of 500 to 750 of the donors applied high-throughput TCR beta sequencing to assess whether each TCR beta V gene segment acted as functional or pseudogenic. Donor age, sex, ethnicity and CMV serostatus were compiled alongside the repertoire data. A later genetic analysis used genome-wide SNP genotypes for about three fifths of the 666 donors, treating that subset as a discovery cohort. Every repertoire in the discovery cohort had been generated on one and the same sequencing platform. Both class I and class II loci were covered by HLA typing, at four-digit resolution. The number of typed donors differed by locus: roughly 620-640 for A, B, C, DRB1 and DQB1; some 500 for DQA1; approximately 610 for DPA1; and about 450 for DPB1. A handful of DR-DQ haplotypes were handled as single units for association and clustering because linkage in the cohort was strong. Across approximately 420 genotyped donors of the cohort, an average of 235,054 unique TCR beta nucleotide sequences per donor were sequenced, and approximately 17% of those sequences were non-productive. Findings and caveats that apply to the study as a whole: Most CMV-associated TCR beta chains appeared to be HLA-restricted in a later analysis, and the HLA associations seemed to be driven largely by CMV exposure. Across donors, most TCR sequences were observed very rarely, whereas some public TCRs were present in many individuals. Three of the identified cytomegalovirus-associated TCR beta chains were confirmed in vitro to be specific for cytomegalovirus antigens. In a later analysis, the rate of TCR association differed among HLA loci, with DRB1 alleles having the most associated TCRs and HLA-C alleles having the fewest. A later genetic analysis reported fewer N-insertions in productive TCRs among donors in an Asian-associated ancestry cluster than the roughly 640-donor mean. The sequencing pipeline was judged likely to have produced a cluster of highly shared sequence variants as a technical artifact. It was suggested by the authors that the approach could potentially be generalized to other disease states and immunological phenotypes. Several of the top co-occurrence clusters appeared to be linked to parvovirus B19, influenza, CMV and Epstein-Barr virus, according to a later analysis. At a false discovery rate of 0.05, a later analysis linked some 18,000 TCR beta sequences to specific HLA alleles. This cohort had only TCR beta chains sequenced, and the lack of alpha or paired-chain data limited which features could be detected. In a later genetic analysis, a missense DCLRE1C variant was associated with V-gene and J-gene trimming of TCR beta chains, and the association was replicated in an independent cohort. A later analysis found that HLA-associated TCR beta chains were more clonally expanded and had lower generation probabilities than equally common non-associated chains. Presence/absence analyses assumed roughly uniform sequencing depth across donors, an assumption that may not hold. Strong co-occurrence of HLA alleles, especially DR and DQ, made assigning TCR associations to individual alleles difficult. In an earlier analysis of a few hundred of the donors, most TCR beta V segments were observed in productive rearrangements about 87% or about 30% of the time, broadly matching IMGT annotations. Because counts were too low, about 18 rarely observed V segments, including chromosome 9 orphons, were left out of the earlier analysis of roughly 600 of the donors. A further reported finding was that TCR beta sequences accurately predicted the HLA-A and HLA-B alleles for most subjects in the first cohort. Cytomegalovirus status was reported to be diagnosed by the classifier with high specificity and sensitivity in both the original and validation cohorts. Immune exposure information for the cohort was limited to CMV serostatus. Correlated functional status among segregating V segments might reflect linkage disequilibrium, but an unknown experimental factor could not be ruled out. Because some donors lacked HLA typing at each locus, the association tests relied only on the typed subset. The study gave a list of 150 to 200 TCR beta chains associated with cytomegalovirus.

The cohort was made up of about 670 healthy bone marrow donors. At the time of sampling, every cohort member was nominally healthy, though immune exposures that went unrecorded were likely present. The donor tested CMV seronegative, placing the donor among the 300 to 400 seronegative members of the cohort. A peripheral blood sample was provided by each donor, and peripheral blood mononuclear cells were used for TCR beta sequencing. Genomic DNA was extracted from the blood cell samples with the Qiagen DNeasy Blood Extraction Kit. The method was the immunoSEQ multiplex PCR assay. For the multiplex PCR, a mixture combining 60 forward primers for TCR Vbeta segments and 13 reverse primers for TCR Jbeta segments was used. The CDR3 region of rearranged TCR beta genes was amplified from genomic DNA with a multiplex PCR assay. The Illumina HiSeq System was used to sequence the amplified TCR beta libraries as 87-base-pair reads. The source study handled its data this way. Across the 500 to 700 repertoires, a later analysis counted 80 million or so unique TCR beta chains, roughly 11 million of which were shared by at least two donors. Raw reads were error-corrected and collapsed into unique sequences by a nearest-neighbor algorithm in which closely related sequences were merged to remove PCR and sequencing errors. Alignment of CDR3 sequences to IMGT reference sequences was used to assign V, D and J gene segments. For a sequence to be retained, at least a six-nucleotide match to both a V gene segment and a J gene segment was required. Rearrangements were called productive when the CDR3 lacked stop codons and stayed in frame with V and J; all others were non-productive. CDR3 was defined according to IMGT convention as the region running from the second conserved V-encoded cysteine to the conserved J-encoded phenylalanine. Sequences without an unambiguous match to a single V gene segment were excluded from the earlier analysis of a few hundred of the donors. An earlier analysis of fewer than 650 of the donors classified V segments as functional when productive rearrangements were above 56.7% and as segregating when the standard deviation between donors was above 5%. To diagnose cytomegalovirus status from the catalog of TCR beta chain sequences, a statistical classification framework was built. A later analysis assigned V and J genes by comparing TCR nucleotide sequences with IMGT/GENE-DB human TR gene sequences. Using the TCRdist pipeline, a later analysis assigned CDR3 sequences along with most-parsimonious VDJ recombination scenarios. In a later analysis, every TCR beta chain was defined by the combination of its CDR3 amino acid sequence and its V-gene family, and reads without a unique V-gene family were dropped. In a later analysis, 450 to 600 highly shared, low-generation-probability nucleotide sequences were removed to address suspected cross-contamination and a sequencing artifact. For each public chain, a later analysis derived a clonal expansion index from normalized ranks of inferred template counts within each repertoire. A later analysis computed generation probabilities with a VDJ recombination model fitted to out-of-frame rearrangements, and checked the results against IGoR. Hypergeometric tests were used in a later analysis to score TCR-TCR, TCR-HLA and TCR-CMV co-occurrence, with a repertoire-size bias correction applied to the TCR pairs. False discovery rates were estimated in a later analysis by permuting HLA or CMV assignments 20 times. In a later analysis, co-occurring TCRs were grouped using DBSCAN, with TCRdist sequence similarity added in when clustering inside HLA-allele-positive subsets. Repertoires with fewer than 30,000 or more than 120,000 public chains were left out of co-occurrence clustering, as were five repertoires with anomalous nucleotide sharing. Entries here come from immuneACCESS through TCRdb and include only in-frame sequences with V and J called. Some clones fail to appear in such tables; in the studies checked, an unresolved V gene covers under half of the shortfall, and the cause of the remainder is unknown. The D gene and trimming were derived from the DNA, and the V and J assignments and clone size from that table. Recorded for this sample are approximately 67,000 clones; 55% to 80% of them occurred a single time. The top ten hold 2% to 2.5% of the sample.

On this clone: Its recognized antigen is unknown. Qualities for individual bases were not recorded, and no much larger clone is one base off.

The TCR comes from a woman aged 25 to 45 in good health and CMV-seronegative. Source material: PBMCs.

The CDR3 sequence is CASSTLQGGGYGYTF. The nucleotides read TGTGCCAGCAGTACCCTACAGGGGGGTGGCTATGGCTACACCTTC. The sequence is built from TRBV6-9 and TRBJ1-2, and 8 junctional nucleotides match TRBD1. CDR1 MNHGY and CDR2 SVAAGI were looked up in the germline V gene. The CDR3 covers 15 residues, taking in both the cysteine and the phenylalanine. Only the CDR3 DNA is retained, 45 bases long and in frame from the first base. Compared with germline, V lacks 5 bases and J lacks 4 bases; bases without a gene match: 9.